These 10 T cell receptor beta chains were sequenced from one sample in a study of T cell responses to AZD1222 COVID-19 vaccine. Using immunoSEQ multiplex PCR, the repertoire was profiled, and TCRdb retains in-frame clones only, with some absent. In the table there are around 150,000 clones, around 84% of which are singletons. This material consisted of peripheral blood, taken on day 0 of AZD1222 vaccination. These receptor sequences come from an adult in good health.

The rearrangement uses TRBV2 and TRBJ1-1, with D tentatively TRBD1 (6 bases). The CDR3 sequence is 16 residues long. Germline CDR1 SNHLY, CDR2 FYNNEI. V was pared by 6 bases and J by 0 bases, with 17 bases between. Here the CDR3 DNA reads TGTGCCAGCAGCTCCAAGGCAGGGGAAATGAACACTGAAGCTTTCTTT. Translation gives CASSSKAGEMNTEAFF.

V is TRBV18 and J is TRBJ1-6, with D possibly TRBD1 on 5 matching bases. The germline V gene encodes CDR1 KGHSH and CDR2 LQKENI. The CDR3 is 15 residues long. Trimming took off 2 bases at V and 7 bases at J, with 12 bases between the two ends. For the CDR3, the DNA is TGTGCCAGCTCACCAAAGGACATTCAAAATTCACCCCTCCACTTT. Amino acid sequence: CASSPKDIQNSPLHF.

The V call is TRBV6-5, the J call TRBJ1-1; D remains ambiguous. From germline, CDR1 is MNHEY and CDR2 SVGAGI. CDR3 length: 15 residues. Trimming took off 2 bases at V and 3 bases at J, with 13 bases between the two ends. CDR3 loop: CASSYPVPRYTEAFF. CDR3 bases: TGTGCCAGCAGTTACCCCGTCCCCCGTTACACTGAAGCTTTCTTT.

This chain connects TRBV4-1 to TRBJ1-2, with 7 nucleotides matching TRBD1. Germline trimming cut 0 bases from V and 3 bases from J; bases unmatched to any gene: 7. Germline V gives CDR1 MGHRA, CDR2 YSYEKL. The CDR3 has 16 amino acids. Written as DNA, the CDR3 is TGCGCCAGCAGCCAAGATTTTGGGGGGACAGACTATGGCTACACCTTC. This translates into CASSQDFGGTDYGYTF.

This clone was found a few times. V gene TRBV5-4 combines with J gene TRBJ1-1, with D possibly being TRBD1 (5 bases). CDR3 length: 13 amino acids. Trimming removed 1 base from V and 6 bases from J, with 10 bases in between. Germline V CDR1 and CDR2: SGHNT, YYREEE (reference sequence). CDR3 protein: CASSLSGGAEAFF. Here the CDR3 DNA reads TGTGCCAGCAGCTTGAGCGGGGGAGCTGAAGCTTTCTTT.

The rearrangement joins TRBV20-1 to TRBJ1-1; perhaps TRBD1 as D (5 bases). CDR1 and CDR2 (germline): DFQATT, SNEGSKA (reference sequence). Trimming cost V 3 bases and J 10 bases, with 9 bases left between them. The CDR3 contains 10 residues. In DNA, the CDR3 is TGCAGTGCTAGTGCTGGGGCAGCTTTCTTT. Protein: CSASAGAAFF.

This chain connects TRBV30 to TRBJ2-1; D remains ambiguous. V lost 0 bases and J lost 7, with 10 bases in between. Germline CDR1 is GTSNPN and CDR2 is SVGIG (reference sequence). The CDR3 spans 13 residues. The CDR3: CAWSVQGLNEQFF. The CDR3 DNA follows: TGTGCCTGGAGTGTACAAGGGTTGAATGAGCAGTTCTTC.

This sequence joins TRBV19 and TRBJ2-6; no clear D. Trimming removed 7 bases from V and 0 bases from J, with 7 bases in between. There are 14 residues in the CDR3. Germline V gene sequence: CDR1 LNHDA, CDR2 SQIVND (reference sequence). CDR3 bases: TGTGCCAGTATGGGTCGCTCTGGGGCCAACGTCCTGACTTTC. Residues: CASMGRSGANVLTF.

The CDR3 loop reads CASSLGTGLSGNTIYF. In DNA, the CDR3 is TGTGCCAGCAGCCTCGGGACAGGTCTTTCTGGAAACACCATATATTTT. The V gene is TRBV9, the J gene TRBJ1-3, with TRBD1 matching 8 bases. This CDR3 spans 16 amino acids. Trimming cost V 4 bases and J 1 base; bases outside gene matches: 7. Germline V gives CDR1 SGDLS, CDR2 YYNGEE.

CDR3 protein: CASLNRGYGYTF. As DNA, the CDR3 is TGTGCCAGCTTAAACAGGGGCTATGGCTACACCTTC. J is TRBJ1-2 and V is TRBV6-5, with 7 bases identical to TRBD1. The germline CDR1 and CDR2 sequences are MNHEY and SVGAGI. CDR3 length: 12 amino acids. V lost 8 bases to trimming and J lost 4 bases; unmatched junction nucleotides: 4.